The source of this T cell receptor beta chain is a study of blood T cell repertoires in COVID-19. For the study at large: Material from acute and convalescent COVID-19 was sourced from the United States, Italy and Spain. T cells, B-cell-depleted T cells, or PBMCs provided the cDNA or gDNA that served as material.

Authors' processing steps: The assay estimated nucleated cells by amplifying reference gene primers. Using immunoSEQ multiplex PCR, the repertoire was profiled, and TCRdb retains in-frame clones only, with some absent. V, J and clone size reflect that table, while D and trimming were determined from the DNA. The sample includes about 240,000 clones, roughly 80% of them seen just once. Germline V gene lookup returns CDR1 LNHDA and CDR2 SQIVND (reference sequence). The CDR3 is 13 amino acids. Trimming removed 6 bases from V and 8 bases from J, with 16 bases in between. Sequenced input: peripheral blood. This chain links TRBV19 with TRBJ1-1, with D uncertain. The clonotype comes from a woman between 65 and 79 years old with acute or convalescent COVID-19. The CDR3 DNA reads TGTGCCAGTAGGGATGGATCGAAAGCGGAAGCTTTCTTT. It specifies CASRDGSKAEAFF.